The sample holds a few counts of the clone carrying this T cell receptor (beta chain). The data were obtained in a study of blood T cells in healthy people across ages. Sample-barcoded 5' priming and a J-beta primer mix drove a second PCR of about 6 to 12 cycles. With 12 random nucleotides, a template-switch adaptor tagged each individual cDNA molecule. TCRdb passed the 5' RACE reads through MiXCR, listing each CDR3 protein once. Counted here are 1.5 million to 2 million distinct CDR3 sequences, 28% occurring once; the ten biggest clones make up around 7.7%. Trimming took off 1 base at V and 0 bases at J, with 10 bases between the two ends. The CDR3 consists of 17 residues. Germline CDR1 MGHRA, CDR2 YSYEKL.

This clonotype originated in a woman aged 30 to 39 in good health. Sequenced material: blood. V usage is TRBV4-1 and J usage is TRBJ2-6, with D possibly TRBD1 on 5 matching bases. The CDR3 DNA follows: TGCGCCAGCAGCCAAGGACAGACCTCCTCTGGGGCCAACGTCCTGACTTTC. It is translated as CASSQGQTSSGANVLTF.